The present T cell receptor (beta chain) was sequenced within a study of T cell repertoires in cytomegalovirus infection. For the study at large: An indication of both CMV infection and matching HLA type came from public TCR beta signatures.

TCRdb reprocessed the reads via MiXCR and lists one record per CDR3 protein. The sample records hundreds of thousands of distinct CDR3 sequences, under 40% being singletons. The sample holds a few counts of this clonotype. This receptor was taken from a human donor in good health (CMV status not recorded). Some clones in this sample may be carry-over from other donors' samples. What was sequenced was PBMCs.

Here the CDR3 reads CASSAGTGGIHGDQPQHF. The CDR3 nucleotides read TGTGCCAGCAGTGCCGGGACAGGGGGGATTCACGGGGATCAGCCCCAGCATTTT. This sequence joins TRBV6-5 and TRBJ1-5, with 11 bases that match TRBD1. Germline-derived CDR1 and CDR2 are MNHEY and SVGAGI. With V trimmed by 5 bases and J by 5 bases, 14 bases remained unmatched. The CDR3 runs to 18 residues.